This T cell receptor (beta chain) was observed in a study of T-cell memory formation after mild COVID-19. The study's findings and limits: A second wave expanding day 15 to 37 was CD4+-biased; contracting clones were balanced. Most CD4+ clones that shrank were in CM and EM, while CD8+ ones turned up in EMRA. Some clones that responded were present in memory (sampled pre-infection), which suggests cross-reactive memory joined.

This clonotype was seen at least ten times. As yet, its antigen is unknown. The germline gives CDR1 SGDLS, CDR2 YYNGEE. The CDR3 covers 15 residues. Trimming took 1 base from V and 2 from J, leaving 11 bases between them. TCRdb fed the 5' RACE reads into MiXCR, producing one record per CDR3 protein. This sample yields about 27,000 distinct CDR3 sequences, of which 7.4% are seen a single time; roughly 15% belongs to the top ten. This clonotype was sampled from an adult woman who had mild COVID-19 (a few samples of this study predate the infection). Cell type and time point are not known. The material sequenced was PBMCs or a T cell subset sorted from them (not recorded which). This sequence joins TRBV9 and TRBJ2-3, with D uncertain. The CDR3 DNA is TGTGCCAGCAGCGTATATCCATGGCCCACAGATACGCAGTATTTT. Translation gives CASSVYPWPTDTQYF.